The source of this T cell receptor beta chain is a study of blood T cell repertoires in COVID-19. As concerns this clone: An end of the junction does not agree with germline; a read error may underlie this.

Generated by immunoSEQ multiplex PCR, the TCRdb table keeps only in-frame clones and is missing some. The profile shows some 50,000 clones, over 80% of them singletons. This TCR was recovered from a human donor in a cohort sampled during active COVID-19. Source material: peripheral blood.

The CDR3, as DNA: TGCGCCAGCAGCAAAGAAGGGACAGGGGGCGCGGGGCAGTACTTC. It yields the protein CASSKEGTGGAGQYF. This chain links TRBV4-1 with TRBJ2-7; TRBD1 aligns across 12 bases. The CDR3 is 15 residues long. The V gene's germline CDR1 is MGHRA and CDR2 YSYEKL.